The 15 T cell receptor beta chains presented below share a single source sample, sequenced in a study of blood T cell repertoires in COVID-19. Assay used: immunoSEQ multiplex PCR; TCRdb lists only in-frame clones, some missing. The sample includes approximately 71,000 clones, about 81% of them seen just once. The sample consisted of peripheral blood. Source of these receptors: an elderly woman with acute or convalescent COVID-19.

The chain employs TRBV7-9 and TRBJ1-5, with D maybe TRBD1 (6 bases). V was trimmed by 3 bases and J by 4 bases, leaving 10 bases between them. The germline CDR1 and CDR2 sequences are SEHNR and FQNEAQ (reference sequence). CDR3 length: 14 residues. The CDR3 here is CASSLGQRNQPQHF. The DNA of the CDR3 is TGTGCCAGCAGCTTGGGACAACGAAATCAGCCCCAGCATTTT.

The chain combines TRBV19 with TRBJ2-7; 7 bases fit TRBD1. The CDR3 is made up of 13 amino acids. With V trimmed by 3 bases and J by 4 bases, 3 bases remained unmatched. Germline CDR1 reads LNHDA; CDR2 reads SQIVND (reference sequence). The CDR3 protein is CASSISRGYEQYF. The CDR3 nucleotides are TGTGCCAGTAGTATCTCCAGGGGGTACGAGCAGTACTTC.

This clone was counted between two and nine times. V usage is TRBV7-9 and J usage is TRBJ2-7; 7 bases fit TRBD1. The CDR3 extends over 15 amino acids. CDR1 and CDR2 from the germline V gene are SEHNR and FQNEAQ (reference sequence). The J segment lost 2 bases and the V segment lost 5 bases, leaving 9 bases of the junction unmatched. The chain's CDR3 is CASSPLQGVAYEQYF. CDR3 nucleotides: TGTGCCAGCAGCCCCCTTCAGGGGGTAGCCTACGAGCAGTACTTC.

For this clone: Mismatch with germline at one junction end may stem from a read error. J is TRBJ2-7 and V is TRBV6-5; D not certain. There are 13 residues in the CDR3. CDR1 and CDR2 (germline): MNHEY, SVGAGI. CDR3 loop: CASSYSIQAEQHF. The CDR3 coding sequence is TGTGCCAGCAGTTACTCGATCCAGGCCGAGCAGCACTTC.

V usage is TRBV20-1 and J usage is TRBJ1-2; 10 bases are shared with TRBD1. The CDR3 is 16 amino acids. Germline trimming cut 3 bases from V and 6 bases from J; bases unmatched to any gene: 13. Germline V gene sequence: CDR1 DFQATT, CDR2 SNEGSKA (reference sequence). The CDR3 region has the DNA TGCAGTGCTAGTCCCCTTCCCGGGACAGGGGACGATGGCTACACCTTC. Translating it yields CSASPLPGTGDDGYTF.

The gene calls are TRBV29-1 and TRBJ2-1, with TRBD2 matching 11 bases. This CDR3 has 14 residues. CDR1 and CDR2 (germline): SQVTM, ANQGSEA. V dropped 3 bases and J dropped 8; count of bases not matched to a gene: 6. The DNA of the CDR3 is TGCAGCGTTGATGGACTAGCGGGCCTTTATGAGCAGTTCTTC. Translating gives CSVDGLAGLYEQFF.

The CDR3 DNA is TGCGCCAGCAGCTCCCTAGCGGGTGAAAGCTCCTACGAGCAGTACTTC. Amino acid sequence: CASSSLAGESSYEQYF. The chain carries TRBV5-1 and TRBJ2-7, with 8 positions matching TRBD2. The V gene end was trimmed by 3 bases and the J gene end by 0 bases; junction bases not matched to a gene: 8. The CDR3 has 16 amino acids. Germline values: CDR1 SGHRS, CDR2 YFSETQ.

This chain joins TRBV19 and TRBJ2-1; a weak D match, TRBD1 (5 bases). The CDR3 spans 14 residues. V was trimmed by 3 bases and J by 6 bases, leaving 12 bases between them. Germline loops: CDR1 LNHDA, CDR2 SQIVND (reference sequence). The CDR3 nucleotides read TGTGCCAGTAGTATCAGCAGGGTTGGCAATGAGCAGTTCTTC. This translates into CASSISRVGNEQFF. Based on the CDR3 plus reference TRBV19 and TRBJ2-1, the full variable domain is DGGITQSPKYLFRKEGQNVTLSCEQNLNHDAMYWYRQDPGQGLRLIYYSQIVNDFQKGDIAEGYSVSREKKESFPLTVTSAQKNPTAFYLCASSISRVGNEQFFGPGTRLTVL.

The chain has TRBV30 and TRBJ2-7; maybe TRBD2 (7 bases). This CDR3 is 15 amino acids long. Deletions cut 5 bases from V and 2 bases from J, with 19 bases between. Germline V gene sequence: CDR1 GTSNPN, CDR2 SVGIG (reference sequence). CDR3 protein: CAWSPGGPIPYEQYF. CDR3 in DNA: TGTGCCTGGTCCCCGGGGGGCCCGATCCCCTACGAGCAGTACTTC.

The genes are TRBV5-1 and TRBJ2-7; 9 nucleotides match TRBD2. The CDR3 length is 14 residues. Germline CDR1 and CDR2: SGHRS and YFSETQ. J was trimmed by 4 bases and V by 4 bases; bases with no gene match: 6. The CDR3, as DNA: TGCGCCAGCAGCCCCGGGACTAGCAAATACGAGCAGTACTTC. This gives the protein CASSPGTSKYEQYF.

The chain links TRBV10-1 to TRBJ2-1; D is undetermined. The germline V gene has CDR1 WNHNN and CDR2 SYGVQD (reference sequence). Trimming pared 2 bases from V and 4 bases from J, leaving 15 bases between. The CDR3 has 16 amino acids. CDR3 sequence reads: CASSEPRPNGYNEQFF. CDR3 nucleotides: TGCGCCAGCAGTGAGCCGAGGCCCAATGGGTACAATGAGCAGTTCTTC.

In its sample, this clone is medium-sized. This chain links TRBV19 with TRBJ1-5; D perhaps matches TRBD1 (5 bases). The V end lost 5 bases, the J end lost 2 bases, and 10 bases lay between the germline ends. The CDR3 loop spans 14 amino acids. CDR1 is LNHDA, CDR2 SQIVND, per germline (reference sequence). CDR3 DNA sequence: TGTGCCAGTAGTCCGGCGGGGGGCAATCAGCCCCAGCATTTT. It yields the protein CASSPAGGNQPQHF.

CDR3 sequence: CASSVGGRSNQPQHF. Written as DNA, the CDR3 is TGTGCCAGCAGCGTAGGGGGCAGGAGCAATCAGCCCCAGCATTTT. V and J are TRBV9 and TRBJ1-5, with D possibly being TRBD1 (5 bases). The CDR3 is 15 residues long. V lost 0 bases and J 1 base, leaving 8 bases between the germline ends. Germline CDR1 SGDLS, CDR2 YYNGEE.

This clone was detected only a few times. The rearrangement uses TRBV19 and TRBJ1-5, with TRBD1 as a possible D gene (5 bases). Germline loops: CDR1 LNHDA, CDR2 SQIVND (reference sequence). V was trimmed by 4 bases and J by 5 bases, leaving 12 bases between them. The CDR3 spans 14 residues. The CDR3 protein is CASSRRTGYQPQHF. Here the CDR3 DNA reads TGTGCCAGTAGTAGAAGAACAGGTTATCAGCCCCAGCATTTT.

The V call is TRBV4-3, the J call TRBJ2-7, with 8 bases fitting TRBD2. This CDR3 contains 17 residues. Germline lookup yields CDR1 LGHNA and CDR2 YSLEER. V was clipped by 0 bases and J by 7 bases; unmatched bases: 14. CDR3 coding DNA: TGCGCCAGCAGCCAAGATACCCGCACCTTGGCGGGAGGTGAGCAGTACTTC. As protein: CASSQDTRTLAGGEQYF.